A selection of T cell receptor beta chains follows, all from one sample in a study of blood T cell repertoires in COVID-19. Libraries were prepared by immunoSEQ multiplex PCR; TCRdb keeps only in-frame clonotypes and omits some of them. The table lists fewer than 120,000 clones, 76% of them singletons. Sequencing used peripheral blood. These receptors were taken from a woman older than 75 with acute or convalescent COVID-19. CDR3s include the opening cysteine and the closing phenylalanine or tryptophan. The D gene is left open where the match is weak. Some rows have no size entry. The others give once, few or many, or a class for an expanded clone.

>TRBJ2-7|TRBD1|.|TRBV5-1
TGCGCCAGCAGCTTGTTGACAGGGGGCGAGCAGTACTTC
CASSLLTGGEQYF
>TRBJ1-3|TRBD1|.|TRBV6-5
TGTGCCAGCAACCTAGCAGGGGGCTCTGGAAACACCATATATTTT
CASNLAGGSGNTIYF
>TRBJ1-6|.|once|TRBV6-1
TGTGCCAGCAGTGACAGCGTCGCCTATAATTCACCCCTCCACTTT
CASSDSVAYNSPLHF
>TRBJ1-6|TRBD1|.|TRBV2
TGTGCCAGCACGGGGCGACAGGGGAATTCACCCCTCCACTTT
CASTGRQGNSPLHF
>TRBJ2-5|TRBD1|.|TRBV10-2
TGCGCCAGCAGTGGAGACAGGGGCGGGGAGACCCAGTACTTC
CASSGDRGGETQYF
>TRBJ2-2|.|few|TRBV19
TGTGCCAGTAGATCTACTGCGAACACCGGGGAGCTGTTTTTT
CASRSTANTGELFF
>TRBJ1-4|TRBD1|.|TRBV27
TGTGCCAGCAGTTTACTAGGGGGCGCTCATGAAAAACTGTTTTTT
CASSLLGGAHEKLFF
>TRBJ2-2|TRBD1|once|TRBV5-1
TGCGCCAGCTCCGGGACAGAAACGAACACCGGGGAGCTGTTTTTT
CASSGTETNTGELFF
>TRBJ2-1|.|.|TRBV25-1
TGTGCCAGCAGTGCCTTATACTCAAATGAGCAGTTCTTC
CASSALYSNEQFF
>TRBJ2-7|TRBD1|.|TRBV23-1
TGCGCCAGCAGTCAACGAGGGACAGGGGTCAACGAGCAGTACTTC
CASSQRGTGVNEQYF
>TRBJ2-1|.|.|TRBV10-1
TGCGCCAGCAGTGAGGAGGGGGGGATTGGCAATGAGCAGTTCTTC
CASSEEGGIGNEQFF
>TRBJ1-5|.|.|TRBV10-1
TGCGCCAGCAGCCCGGGTGGCCTTGATCAGCCCCAGCATTTT
CASSPGGLDQPQHF
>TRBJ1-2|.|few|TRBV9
TGTGCCAGCAGCGTAGATGGGCCGCGGGATGGCTACACCTTC
CASSVDGPRDGYTF
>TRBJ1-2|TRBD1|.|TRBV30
TGTGCCTGGAGTCGGGACAGGCCCTATGGCTACACCTTC
CAWSRDRPYGYTF
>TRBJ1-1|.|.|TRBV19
TGTGCCAGTAGTACCACAGGGCTGTGGACTGAAGCTTTCTTT
CASSTTGLWTEAFF
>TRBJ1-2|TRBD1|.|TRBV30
TGTGCCTGGATGGGCCTCCGGGACAGGGACGGCTACACCTTC
CAWMGLRDRDGYTF
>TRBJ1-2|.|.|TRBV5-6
TGTGCCAGCAGCTTGTCCACAGGGCATGGCTACACCTTC
CASSLSTGHGYTF
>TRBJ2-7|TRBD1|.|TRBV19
TGTGCCAGTAGCTTAGACAGGGAAGCGTCCTTCAACGAGCAGTACTTC
CASSLDREASFNEQYF
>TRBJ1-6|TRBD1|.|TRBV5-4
TGTGCCAGCAGCTTGGACAGGGGGTCGGCACCCCTCCACTTT
CASSLDRGSAPLHF
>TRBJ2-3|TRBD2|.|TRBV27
TGTGCCAGCAGGCCTTCGCGGGAGGTGAGCACAGATACGCAGTATTTT
CASRPSREVSTDTQYF
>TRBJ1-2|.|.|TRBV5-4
TGTGCCAGCAGCTTGTCGACAGTCTACACCTTC
CASSLSTVYTF
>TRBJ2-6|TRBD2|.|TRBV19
TGTGCCAGTAGCCGACTAGCGGGAGTTTCTGGGGCCAACGTCCTGACTTTC
CASSRLAGVSGANVLTF
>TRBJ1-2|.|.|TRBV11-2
TGTGCCAGCAGCACCCAAGACAGAAACTATGGCTACACCTTC
CASSTQDRNYGYTF
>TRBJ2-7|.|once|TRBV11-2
TGTGCCAGCAGCCGCGAAACAGGGCCCTCCTACGAGCAGTACTTC
CASSRETGPSYEQYF
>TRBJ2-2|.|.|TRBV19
TGTGCCAGTAGTATCCAGGGAACGGACACCGGGGAGCTGTTTTTT
CASSIQGTDTGELFF
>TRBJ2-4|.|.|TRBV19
TGTGCCAGTAGAGGGACGGGAGCAATAAACATTCAGTACTTC
CASRGTGAINIQYF
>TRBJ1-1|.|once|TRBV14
TGTGCCAGCAGCCAGACTTATCTGGGCACTGAAGCTTTCTTT
CASSQTYLGTEAFF
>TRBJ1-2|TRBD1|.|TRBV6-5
TGTGCCAGCACACAGGGGGCCTTTGGCTACACCTTC
CASTQGAFGYTF